A single sample gave rise to the 5 T cell receptor beta chains below, sequenced in a study of blood T cell repertoires in COVID-19. Some clones are missing from TCRdb's copy, which holds only in-frame ones; the method was immunoSEQ multiplex PCR. The profile shows 390,000 or so clones, more than 75% of them singletons. The sample taken for sequencing was peripheral blood. The receptors were sampled from a woman between 25 and 40 years old with COVID-19, enrolled during active disease.

The rearrangement joins TRBV5-1 to TRBJ2-7; D may be TRBD1 (5 bases). There are 15 residues in the CDR3. V shed 0 bases and J shed 0 bases, with 10 bases lying between them. Germline V lookup: CDR1 SGHRS, CDR2 YFSETQ. The chain's CDR3 is CASSLVDKHSYEQYF. In DNA, the CDR3 is TGCGCCAGCAGCTTGGTGGACAAACACTCCTACGAGCAGTACTTC.

This chain connects TRBV6-1 to TRBJ2-3; D possibly corresponds to TRBD1 (6 bases). Germline assignment: CDR1 MNHNS and CDR2 SASEGT. Trimming pared 7 bases from V and 5 bases from J, leaving 13 bases between. This CDR3 has 13 amino acids. In DNA form, the CDR3 reads TGTGCCAGCAAACGGGACAACAGAGATACGCAGTATTTT. This encodes CASKRDNRDTQYF.

The genes are TRBV5-1 and TRBJ1-5, with a weak D call TRBD1 (6 bases). Trimming took off 3 bases at V and 1 base at J, with 8 bases between the two ends. This CDR3 is 14 amino acids long. Germline V gives CDR1 SGHRS, CDR2 YFSETQ. The CDR3 is CASSYRASNQPQHF. The CDR3 bases are TGCGCCAGCAGCTACAGGGCAAGCAATCAGCCCCAGCATTTT.

With regard to this clone: The sample carries other DNA sequences with the same CDR3. V and J are TRBV19 and TRBJ1-5; D is ambiguous. CDR1 LNHDA and CDR2 SQIVND come from the germline V gene (reference sequence). The V end lost 4 bases, the J end lost 4 bases, and 5 bases lay between the germline ends. CDR3 length equals 12 residues. This CDR3 is CASSTGNQPQHF. The CDR3 coding sequence is TGTGCCAGTAGTACGGGGAATCAGCCCCAGCATTTT. Full variable domain (remainder filled in from reference TRBV19 and TRBJ1-5): DGGITQSPKYLFRKEGQNVTLSCEQNLNHDAMYWYRQDPGQGLRLIYYSQIVNDFQKGDIAEGYSVSREKKESFPLTVTSAQKNPTAFYLCASSTGNQPQHFGDGTRLSIL.

CDR3 DNA sequence: TGTGCCAGCAGCCCTACTTCGGGGGCCTACGAGCAGTACTTC. It codes for CASSPTSGAYEQYF. The rearrangement uses TRBV11-2 and TRBJ2-7; D perhaps matches TRBD2 (6 bases). The CDR3 spans 14 residues. Germline loops: CDR1 SGHAT, CDR2 FQNNGV. Trimming removed 5 bases at V and 2 bases at J, with 13 bases between.